This is a list of T cell receptor beta chains from one sample in a study of blood T cells in healthy people across ages. One entry per CDR3 protein results from TCRdb running MiXCR on the 5' RACE reads. The data show 980,000 or so distinct CDR3 sequences, about 48% seen once. Specimen: blood. These receptors all stem from a man in his thirties or forties in good health. CDR3s include the opening cysteine and the closing phenylalanine or tryptophan. The order of the fields is D gene, clone size, CDR3 length, J gene, V gene, CDR3 DNA, CDR3 protein. A D gene is named only where the DNA matches it firmly. Clone size is shown for a subset of rows, as once, few, many or a class of expanded clone.

>NA|few|11|TRBJ2-1|TRBV10-3
TGTGCCATCAGTGAGTACAATGAGCAGTTCTTC
CAISEYNEQFF
>TRBD1|NA|16|TRBJ2-7|TRBV6-1
TGTGCCAGCAGTCCACGCGGGACAGGGAGCTCCCACGAGCAGTACTTC
CASSPRGTGSSHEQYF
>NA|NA|16|TRBJ2-7|TRBV4-2
TGTGCCAGCAGCCAACCTTTAGCCGCAGGGGAGTACGAGCAGTACTTC
CASSQPLAAGEYEQYF
>NA|few|15|TRBJ2-4|TRBV28
TGTGCCAGCAGTCCCCCAGGAGTTGGCAAAAACATTCAGTACTTC
CASSPPGVGKNIQYF
>NA|few|12|TRBJ2-6|TRBV5-1
TGCGCCAGCAGAGATGGGGCCAACGTCCTGACTTTC
CASRDGANVLTF
>NA|few|14|TRBJ1-5|TRBV4-1
TGCGCCAGCAGCCAAGAGGCAGAACAATCAGCCCAGCATTTT
CASSQEAEQSAQHF
>NA|NA|14|TRBJ2-7|TRBV7-2
TGTGCCAGCAGCGATAGGAGGGGGGCCTACGAGCAGTACTTC
CASSDRRGAYEQYF
>TRBD1|few|18|TRBJ2-7|TRBV29-1
TGCAGCGTTGAATCCACTAGAATGAGGGACAGGGGGTCCTACGAGCAGTACTTC
CSVESTRMRDRGSYEQYF
>NA|once|15|TRBJ2-7|TRBV6-5
TGTGCCAGCAGTTACTCCGACAGATATTCCTACGAGCAGTACTTC
CASSYSDRYSYEQYF
>TRBD1|NA|18|TRBJ1-2|TRBV14
TGTGCCAGCAGCCAGACGCCGGGACAGGGGGCGGCTCGTTATGGCTACACCTTC
CASSQTPGQGAARYGYTF
>NA|NA|15|TRBJ2-4|TRBV5-1
TGCGCCAGCAGCTCGGACTTGACAGCCAAAAACATTCAGTACTTC
CASSSDLTAKNIQYF
>NA|NA|13|TRBJ1-2|TRBV6-1
TGTGCCAGCATTACAACCACTAACTATGGCTACACCTTC
CASITTTNYGYTF
>NA|NA|12|TRBJ1-5|TRBV6-2/TRBV6-3
TGTGCCAGCAGGGAGGCGGATCAGCCCCAGCATTTT
CASREADQPQHF
>NA|NA|12|TRBJ2-7|TRBV6-6
TGTGCCAGCAGCACAAGCGCCTACGAGCAGTACTTC
CASSTSAYEQYF
>NA|NA|13|TRBJ2-7|TRBV11-3
TGTGCCAGCAGCCGCCTCAACGGTTACGAGCAGTACTTC
CASSRLNGYEQYF
>NA|NA|16|TRBJ1-4|TRBV18
TGTGCCAGCTTCACCGGAGAGAGTGGGACGTATGAAAAACTGTTTTTT
CASFTGESGTYEKLFF
>NA|NA|16|TRBJ2-7|TRBV6-6
TGTGCCAGCAGTCCCATATCCGGGGCCAAGGACTACGAGCAGTACTTC
CASSPISGAKDYEQYF
>NA|once|15|TRBJ2-6|TRBV2
TGTGCCAGCAGACCGGAAAGATCTGGGGCCAACGTCCTGACTTTC
CASRPERSGANVLTF
>TRBD2|NA|19|TRBJ2-3|TRBV10-3
TGTGCCATCAGTGAGCCTGCCGGGACTAGCGGGGGGGCGAGAGATACGCAGTATTTT
CAISEPAGTSGGARDTQYF
>NA|NA|13|TRBJ1-6|TRBV7-3
TGTGCCAGCAGCTCCTACAGGAATTCACCCCTCCACTTT
CASSSYRNSPLHF
>NA|NA|14|TRBJ1-4|TRBV6-6
TGTGCCAGCAGTTACCCAGGGGCTAATGAAAAACTGTTTTTT
CASSYPGANEKLFF
>TRBD1|few|15|TRBJ2-3|TRBV28
TGTGCCAGCAGTCAGCCGGGACAGCTTACAGATACGCAGTATTTT
CASSQPGQLTDTQYF
>NA|NA|15|TRBJ1-2|TRBV21-1
TGTGCCAGCCGCCCCGGGACAGGGGTACGTTGTGGCTACACCTTC
CASRPGTGVRCGYTF
>TRBD1|NA|17|TRBJ1-6|TRBV12-3/TRBV12-4
TGTGCCGGCAGCACGTGGACAGGGACTACCTATAATTCACCCCTCCACTTT
CAGSTWTGTTYNSPLHF
>NA|NA|15|TRBJ1-1|TRBV3-1
TGTGCCAGCAGCCCAATGGGGGGGGCCTCCCTGAGAGCTTTCTTT
CASSPMGGASLRAFF
>NA|few|15|TRBJ1-1|TRBV6-5
TGTGCCAGCAGTTACGCTGGGAGTTGGAACACTGAAGCTTTCTTT
CASSYAGSWNTEAFF
>TRBD1|few|16|TRBJ2-1|TRBV4-2
TGTGCCAGCAGCCCCAGGGGGCCTCTTAATAACAATGAGCAGTTCTTC
CASSPRGPLNNNEQFF
>TRBD1|few|13|TRBJ1-4|TRBV18
TGTGCCAGCTCACGGGACAGACATGAAAAACTGTTTTTT
CASSRDRHEKLFF
>NA|NA|12|TRBJ2-3|TRBV11-2
TGTGCCAGCAGCTTAGATCTGCGGACGCAGTATTTT
CASSLDLRTQYF
>NA|few|14|TRBJ2-5|TRBV24-1
TGTGCCACCACGCCAGCGATCGTACCGGGGACCCAGTACTTC
CATTPAIVPGTQYF
>NA|few|13|TRBJ2-3|TRBV10-3
TGTGCCATCAGTGAAGGGGAAGGAGGCACGCAGTATTTT
CAISEGEGGTQYF
>TRBD1|few|15|TRBJ2-3|TRBV7-9
TGTGCCAGCAGTCAAACAGGGGGCCGCACAGATACGCAGTATTTT
CASSQTGGRTDTQYF
>NA|few|14|TRBJ2-7|TRBV4-2
TGTGCCAGCAGCCAAGTTTCGGTAGACTACGAGCAGTACTTC
CASSQVSVDYEQYF
>NA|NA|17|TRBJ2-3|TRBV4-2
TGTGCCAGCAGACTTGGGGGGACACAAATTAGCACAGATACGCAGTATTTT
CASRLGGTQISTDTQYF
>NA|NA|12|TRBJ1-2|TRBV28
TGTGCCAGCAGGCCGCAGATCTATGGCTACACCTTC
CASRPQIYGYTF
>TRBD2|NA|15|TRBJ2-3|TRBV4-2
TGTGCCAGCAGCCAAGCGGGGGGGAGCGCAGATACGCAGTATTTT
CASSQAGGSADTQYF
>NA|NA|15|TRBJ1-6|TRBV25-1
TGTGCCAGCAGTGAATCGAGGTGGGGGGGTTCACCCCTCCACTTT
CASSESRWGGSPLHF
>NA|many|12|TRBJ2-5|TRBV20-1
TGCAGTGCTCCAGGGGGGATAGAGACCCAGTACTTC
CSAPGGIETQYF
>NA|NA|15|TRBJ2-7|TRBV9
TGTGCCAGCAGCGTACATTTAAATCCTTGGGGCGAGCAGTACTTC
CASSVHLNPWGEQYF
>NA|NA|13|TRBJ2-7|TRBV6-6
TGTGCCAGCAAGGTATCGAATGCCTACGAGCAGTACTTC
CASKVSNAYEQYF
>NA|NA|13|TRBJ2-2|TRBV5-1
TGCGCCAGCAGCCCAATAAACACCGGGGAGCTGTTTTTT
CASSPINTGELFF
>TRBD1|NA|14|TRBJ1-2|TRBV7-9
TGTGCCAGCAGCCACCTGACAGGGAATTATGGCTACACCTTC
CASSHLTGNYGYTF
>TRBD1|NA|14|TRBJ1-2|TRBV7-8
TGTGCCAGCAGCCGGATTGGACAGGACTATGGCTACACCTTC
CASSRIGQDYGYTF